Listed below are T cell receptor beta chains from one sample, sequenced in a study of CD8 T cells in Susac syndrome. TCRdb used MiXCR to reprocess the immunoSEQ multiplex PCR reads, holding one entry per CDR3 protein. The sample yields roughly 200,000 distinct CDR3 sequences, roughly 96% seen once. Sample: CD4+ T cells from PBMCs. The source is a human donor in good health. The CDR3 runs from the conserved cysteine through the conserved F or W. D genes are given only for firm matches. The size field is filled for only some rows; it gives once, few, many or a size class.

D	size	V	length	J	CDR3	DNA
.	.	TRBV2	14	TRBJ2-7	CASSLQAVEDEQYF	TGTGCCAGCAGCCTTCAGGCGGTGGAGGACGAGCAGTACTTC
TRBD2	.	TRBV20-1	15	TRBJ2-1	CSATTTSGGRDEQFF	TGCAGTGCAACAACGACTAGCGGGGGCCGCGATGAGCAGTTCTTC
.	.	TRBV15	15	TRBJ2-4	CATSIQGIAKNIQYF	TGTGCCACCAGCATACAGGGAATAGCCAAAAACATTCAGTACTTC
.	once	TRBV29-1	15	TRBJ2-1	CSGGLRGSSYNEQFF	TGCAGCGGGGGTTTGCGAGGGAGCTCCTACAATGAGCAGTTCTTC
TRBD1	.	TRBV5-1	15	TRBJ2-2	CASSLVFRGTGELFF	TGCGCCAGCAGCTTGGTGTTCAGGGGGACCGGGGAGCTGTTTTTT
TRBD1	.	TRBV12-5	14	TRBJ2-5	CASGPGQGGETQYF	TGTGCTAGTGGTCCCGGACAGGGTGGAGAGACCCAGTACTTC
TRBD1	.	TRBV7-2	14	TRBJ2-5	CASSPQGAKETQYF	TGTGCCAGCAGCCCCCAGGGGGCAAAAGAGACCCAGTACTTC
.	few	TRBV20-1	11	TRBJ2-3	CSARVADTQYF	TGCAGTGCTAGAGTAGCGGATACGCAGTATTTT
TRBD1	.	TRBV29-1	14	TRBJ2-7	CSVGSGTGGVEQYF	TGCAGCGTCGGGAGTGGGACAGGGGGGGTCGAGCAGTACTTC
.	.	TRBV27	14	TRBJ1-2	CASSPRDLNYGYTF	TGTGCCAGCAGTCCCCGGGACCTTAACTATGGCTACACCTTC
.	.	TRBV5-1	14	TRBJ2-1	CASTYRDIANEQFF	TGCGCCAGCACCTACCGGGACATAGCCAATGAGCAGTTCTTC
.	.	TRBV20-1	12	TRBJ2-7	CSASRDPLEQYF	TGCAGTGCTAGCAGGGATCCCCTCGAGCAGTACTTC
TRBD2	.	TRBV30	15	TRBJ2-2	CAWDKAGGGTGELFF	TGTGCCTGGGATAAAGCGGGAGGAGGCACCGGGGAGCTGTTTTTT
.	.	TRBV29-1	14	TRBJ1-1	CSVEVAQENTEAFF	TGCAGCGTTGAAGTAGCACAGGAGAACACTGAAGCTTTCTTT
.	.	TRBV9	14	TRBJ2-5	CASSVGQDRETQYF	TGTGCCAGCAGCGTAGGACAGGACAGAGAGACCCAGTACTTC
.	.	TRBV6-5	17	TRBJ2-7	CASSYTALAGSAYEQYF	TGTGCCAGCAGTTATACCGCGCTGGCGGGGTCGGCCTACGAGCAGTACTTC
TRBD2	.	TRBV2	13	TRBJ2-3	CASKRESTDTQYF	TGTGCCAGCAAGCGGGAGAGCACAGATACGCAGTATTTT
TRBD1	once	TRBV15	16	TRBJ2-7	CATSRDRGQGIGEQYF	TGTGCCACCAGCAGAGATCGGGGACAGGGGATCGGCGAGCAGTACTTC
.	.	TRBV7-9	13	TRBJ1-1	CASSYGADTEAFF	TGTGCCAGCAGCTACGGGGCGGACACTGAAGCTTTCTTT
.	.	TRBV19	15	TRBJ2-1	CASSVTSSPYNEQFF	TGTGCCAGTAGTGTTACTAGTTCCCCCTACAATGAGCAGTTCTTC
TRBD1	.	TRBV30	13	TRBJ2-5	CACQTGGGETQYF	TGTGCCTGCCAGACAGGGGGCGGGGAGACCCAGTACTTC
TRBD2	.	TRBV20-1	18	TRBJ2-1	CSASYASGGQSSYNEQFF	TGCAGTGCTAGCTATGCTAGCGGGGGCCAAAGCTCCTACAATGAGCAGTTCTTC
TRBD2	once	TRBV12-3/TRBV12-4	15	TRBJ2-2	CASSRGGSNTGELFF	TGTGCCAGCAGCCGCGGGGGGTCGAACACCGGGGAGCTGTTTTTT
.	.	TRBV7-8	14	TRBJ1-4	CASSLNTHNEKLFF	TGTGCCAGCAGCTTAAACACACATAATGAAAAACTGTTTTTT
.	.	TRBV7-2	15	TRBJ1-5	CASSLAGHSNQPQHF	TGTGCCAGCAGCTTAGCAGGACATAGCAATCAGCCCCAGCATTTT
.	.	TRBV3-1	14	TRBJ2-5	CASSRDLYQETQYF	TGTGCCAGCAGCCGGGACCTGTACCAAGAGACCCAGTACTTC
TRBD1	.	TRBV24-1	14	TRBJ2-3	CATGTGGLRDTQYF	TGTGCCACGGGGACAGGGGGCTTAAGGGATACGCAGTATTTT
.	.	TRBV7-9	14	TRBJ1-4	CASSATAVMGKLFF	TGTGCCAGCAGCGCAACGGCGGTGATGGGGAAACTGTTTTTT
TRBD1	.	TRBV14	15	TRBJ2-5	CASSQTRQGLETQYF	TGTGCCAGCAGCCAGACACGACAGGGCCTTGAGACCCAGTACTTC
TRBD2	.	TRBV9	15	TRBJ2-1	CASRASGGAFNEQFF	TGTGCCAGCAGAGCAAGCGGGGGGGCCTTCAATGAGCAGTTCTTC
.	.	TRBV28	11	TRBJ1-4	CASTMNEKLFF	TGTGCCAGCACCATGAACGAAAAACTGTTTTTT
TRBD1	.	TRBV9	15	TRBJ2-2	CASSVVPGGTGELFF	TGTGCCAGCAGCGTAGTCCCAGGGGGCACCGGGGAGCTGTTTTTT
TRBD1	.	TRBV12-3/TRBV12-4	14	TRBJ2-7	CASSQGATSYEQYF	TGTGCCAGCAGTCAGGGGGCCACTTCCTACGAGCAGTACTTC
.	.	TRBV7-8	17	TRBJ1-3	CASSFDDVGRGGNTIYF	TGTGCCAGCAGCTTCGATGATGTGGGGCGAGGAGGAAACACCATATATTTT
.	.	TRBV30	14	TRBJ2-2	CAWSRGTGSGELFF	TGTGCCTGGAGCCGAGGTACAGGGAGCGGGGAGCTGTTTTTT
.	once	TRBV18	16	TRBJ2-5	CASSPVSSHTQETQYF	TGTGCCAGCTCACCAGTTTCCAGTCATACCCAAGAGACCCAGTACTTC
.	.	TRBV4-3	14	TRBJ2-7	CASSDQTGPYEQYF	TGCGCCAGCAGCGACCAGACAGGACCCTACGAGCAGTACTTC
.	.	TRBV7-9	12	TRBJ2-1	CASSFPLVGQFF	TGTGCCAGCAGCTTTCCCTTAGTGGGACAGTTCTTC
.	once	TRBV18	13	TRBJ1-2	CASSPRSGNGYTF	TGTGCCAGCTCACCTAGATCTGGAAATGGCTACACCTTC
.	.	TRBV6-1	14	TRBJ2-5	CASSPAYPQETQYF	TGTGCCAGCTCCCCGGCTTACCCCCAAGAGACCCAGTACTTC
TRBD2	.	TRBV20-1	15	TRBJ2-1	CSARRGGGTYNEQFF	TGCAGTGCCCGCAGGGGCGGGGGGACATACAATGAGCAGTTCTTC
.	.	TRBV6-5	12	TRBJ2-1	CASSGRGNEQFF	TGTGCCAGCAGTGGCAGGGGCAATGAGCAGTTCTTC
.	.	TRBV20-1	11	TRBJ2-5	CSARGEETQYF	TGCAGTGCTAGAGGAGAAGAGACCCAGTACTTC
.	.	TRBV5-6	16	TRBJ2-6	CASSFTASSGANVLTF	TGTGCCAGCAGCTTTACAGCGAGCTCTGGGGCCAACGTCCTGACTTTC
TRBD1	.	TRBV29-1	16	TRBJ2-4	CSVEDGYRGRGNIQYF	TGCAGCGTTGAAGATGGGTACAGGGGGCGGGGAAACATTCAGTACTTC
.	.	TRBV6-5	10	TRBJ1-1	CASRRTEAFF	TGTGCCAGCAGGCGCACTGAAGCTTTCTTT
.	.	TRBV2	15	TRBJ2-2	CASSEVMGDTGELFF	TGTGCCAGCAGTGAAGTTATGGGGGACACCGGGGAGCTGTTTTTT
.	.	TRBV20-1	14	TRBJ2-5	CSASPPSAQETQYF	TGCAGTGCAAGCCCCCCTAGCGCCCAAGAGACCCAGTACTTC